This T cell receptor (beta chain) was recovered during a study of identical twins. General study results and limits: High-abundance cord blood beta clonotypes had fewer insertions; memory repertoires showed none. An excess of low generation probability was shown by twin-shared out-of-frame alpha sequences.

As regards this clonotype: Its antigen remains unknown.

Addition of a universal primer site occurred through template switching, and cDNA carried unique molecular identifiers. TCRdb fed the 5' RACE reads into MiXCR, producing one record per CDR3 protein. Altogether 430,000 or so distinct CDR3 sequences are present, more than 20% being singletons, with the ten largest covering about 2.7%. This sample also belongs to another study, concerning T cells expressing NK-cell markers.

This receptor was taken from a woman aged 18-29 years in good health. Sequencing input: CD4+ T cells sorted from blood.

This CDR3 reads CASSWIRDRGYNEQFF. The CDR3 coding sequence is TGTGCCAGCAGCTGGATACGGGACCGGGGATACAATGAGCAGTTCTTC. V is TRBV11-2 and J is TRBJ2-1; D is perhaps TRBD1 or TRBD2 (5 bases each). Germline V gives CDR1 SGHAT, CDR2 FQNNGV. Trimming took off 4 bases at V and 4 bases at J, with 17 bases between the two ends. The CDR3 covers 16 residues.